The following is a T cell receptor (beta chain) sequence with its context. Antigen unknown. A far more abundant clone sits one base away, making this likely a read error. This sample is drawn from a study of regulatory T cells in long-lasting Graves disease. Overall study: Patients with new Graves' disease had used antithyroid drugs below 3 months.

Combining iRepertoire HTBI primers with Arm-PCR of CDR3 regions, the authors built TCR beta libraries. TCRdb recomputed calls from the multiplex PCR reads with MiXCR, one row per CDR3 protein. The sample lists a few hundred thousand distinct CDR3 sequences; 15% to 20% were seen once. CDR1 is LGHDT and CDR2 is YNNKEL in the germline V gene (reference sequence). V trimming: 4 bases; J trimming: 3 bases; junction bases outside the gene matches: 12. CDR3 length: 16 amino acids. Whole-study findings and limits: The study found TRBV28, TRBJ1-2 and TRBJ2-5 favored in persistent disease.

Time point described: newly diagnosed GD, antithyroid drugs for less than 3 months. PBMCs were the source of the RNA used for TCR sequencing. The data were also submitted as part of a second study, on T cells in Graves' hyperthyroidism and ophthalmopathy. Turning to that study: Model predictions of ophthalmopathy came a median 6.5 months before onset.

The gene calls are TRBV3-1 and TRBJ2-7; 7 bases are a match to TRBD1. The clonotype was recovered from a woman younger than 35 with Graves disease. The material was peripheral blood mononuclear cells (PBMCs), obtained at new diagnosis, from a patient treated with antithyroid drugs. The CDR3 bases are TGTGCCAGCAGCCGATACCGGGACAGCACATTCTACGAGCAGTACTTC. This codes for CASSRYRDSTFYEQYF.